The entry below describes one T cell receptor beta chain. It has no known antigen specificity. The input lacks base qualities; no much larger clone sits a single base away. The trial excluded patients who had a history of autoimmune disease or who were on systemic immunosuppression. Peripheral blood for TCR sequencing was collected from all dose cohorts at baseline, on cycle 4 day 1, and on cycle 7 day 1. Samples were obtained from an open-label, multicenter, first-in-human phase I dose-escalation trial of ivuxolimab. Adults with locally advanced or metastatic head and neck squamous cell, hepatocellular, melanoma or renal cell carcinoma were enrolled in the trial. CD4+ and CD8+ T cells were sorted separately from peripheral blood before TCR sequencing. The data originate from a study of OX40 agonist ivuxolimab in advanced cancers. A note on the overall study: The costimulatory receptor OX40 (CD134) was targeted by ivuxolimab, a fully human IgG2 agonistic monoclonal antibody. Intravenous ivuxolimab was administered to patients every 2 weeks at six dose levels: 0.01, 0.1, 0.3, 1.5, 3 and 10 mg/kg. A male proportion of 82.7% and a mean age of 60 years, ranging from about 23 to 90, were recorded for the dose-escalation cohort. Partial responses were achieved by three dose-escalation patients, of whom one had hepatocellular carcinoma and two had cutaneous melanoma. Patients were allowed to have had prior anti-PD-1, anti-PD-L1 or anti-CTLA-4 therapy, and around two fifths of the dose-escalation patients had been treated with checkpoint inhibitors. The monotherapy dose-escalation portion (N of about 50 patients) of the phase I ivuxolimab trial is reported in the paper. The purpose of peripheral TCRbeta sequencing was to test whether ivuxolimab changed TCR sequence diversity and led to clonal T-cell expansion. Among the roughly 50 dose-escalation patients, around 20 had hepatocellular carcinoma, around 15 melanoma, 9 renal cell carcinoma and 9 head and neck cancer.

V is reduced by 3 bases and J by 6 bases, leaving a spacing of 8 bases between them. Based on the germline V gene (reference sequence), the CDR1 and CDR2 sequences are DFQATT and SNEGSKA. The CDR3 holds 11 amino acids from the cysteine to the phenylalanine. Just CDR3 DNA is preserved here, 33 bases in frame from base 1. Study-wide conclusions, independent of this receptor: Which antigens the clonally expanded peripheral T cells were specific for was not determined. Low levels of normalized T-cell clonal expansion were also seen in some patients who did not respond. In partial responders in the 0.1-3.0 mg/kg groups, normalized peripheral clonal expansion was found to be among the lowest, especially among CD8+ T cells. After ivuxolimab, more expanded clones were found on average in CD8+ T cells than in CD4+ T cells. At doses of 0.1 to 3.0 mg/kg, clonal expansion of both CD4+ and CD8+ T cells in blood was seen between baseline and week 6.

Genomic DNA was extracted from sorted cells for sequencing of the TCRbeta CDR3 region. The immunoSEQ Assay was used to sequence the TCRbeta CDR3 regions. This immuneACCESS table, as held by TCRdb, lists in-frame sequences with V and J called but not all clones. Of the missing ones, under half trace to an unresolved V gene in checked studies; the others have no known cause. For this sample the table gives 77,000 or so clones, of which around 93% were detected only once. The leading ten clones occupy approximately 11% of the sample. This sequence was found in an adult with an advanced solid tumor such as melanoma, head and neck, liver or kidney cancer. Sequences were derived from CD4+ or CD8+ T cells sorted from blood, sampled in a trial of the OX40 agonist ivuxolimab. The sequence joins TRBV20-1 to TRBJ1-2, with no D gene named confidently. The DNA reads TGCAGTGCTAGTGGTGCCCATGGCTACACCTTC. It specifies CSASGAHGYTF.